This T cell receptor (beta chain) was recovered during a study of control samples from healthy donors and cancer patients (dated by TCRdb to the early 2020s). With regard to this clone: The antigen it binds to is not known. It has no much larger one-base neighbor in the sample; base qualities were not kept.

The library was generated by the immunoSEQ multiplex PCR assay. TCRdb took this table from immuneACCESS and kept in-frame rearrangements with V and J called. Such tables lack part of the clones; where checked against another copy, unresolved V genes explain under half of the gap, and the rest is unexplained. The sample table contains approximately 130,000 clones; only one count was recorded for around 89% of them. The top ten hold 30% to 40% of the sample. As encoded in the germline V gene, CDR1 is MGHDK while CDR2 is SYGVNS. Measured from the cysteine to the phenylalanine, the CDR3 is 16 residues long. This entry keeps only the CDR3 DNA: 48 bases, framed from base 1. V is clipped by 3 bases and J by 8 bases, and the sequence between their germline boundaries is 22 bases long.

Sequencing was done on a sample of blood. This sequence uses TRBV25-1 and TRBJ1-2; TRBD1 could be the D gene, as 6 bases match. This TCR came from a middle-aged man in good health. At the DNA level, the sequence is TGTGCCAGCAGTGACCTTCGGACAGTCTCGTGGGAGGGCTACACCTTC. Translated, this is CASSDLRTVSWEGYTF.